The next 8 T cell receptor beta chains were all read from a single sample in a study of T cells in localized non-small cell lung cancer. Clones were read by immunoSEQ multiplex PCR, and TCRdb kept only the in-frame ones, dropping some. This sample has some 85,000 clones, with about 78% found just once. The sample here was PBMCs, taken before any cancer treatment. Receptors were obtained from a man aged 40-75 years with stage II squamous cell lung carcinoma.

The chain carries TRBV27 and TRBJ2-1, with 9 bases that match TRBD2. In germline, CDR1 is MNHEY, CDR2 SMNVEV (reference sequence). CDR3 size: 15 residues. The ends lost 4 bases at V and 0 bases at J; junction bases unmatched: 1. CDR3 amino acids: CASSYSGSSYNEQFF. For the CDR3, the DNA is TGTGCCAGCAGTTATAGCGGGAGCTCCTACAATGAGCAGTTCTTC.

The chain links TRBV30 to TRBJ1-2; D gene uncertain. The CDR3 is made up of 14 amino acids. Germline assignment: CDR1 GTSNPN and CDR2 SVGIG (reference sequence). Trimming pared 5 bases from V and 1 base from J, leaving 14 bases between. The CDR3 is CAWWGHKNNYGYTF. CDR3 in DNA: TGTGCCTGGTGGGGTCACAAGAATAACTATGGCTACACCTTC. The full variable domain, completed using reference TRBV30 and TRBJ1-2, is SQTIHQWPATLVQPVGSPLSLECTVEGTSNPNLYWYRQAAGRGLQLLFYSVGIGQISSEVPQNLSASRPQDRQFILSSKKLLLSDSGFYLCAWWGHKNNYGYTFGSGTRLTVV.

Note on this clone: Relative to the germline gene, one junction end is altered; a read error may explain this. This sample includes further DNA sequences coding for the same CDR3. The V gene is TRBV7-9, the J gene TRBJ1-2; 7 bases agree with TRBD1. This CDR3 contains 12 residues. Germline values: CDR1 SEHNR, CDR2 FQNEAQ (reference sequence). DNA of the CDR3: TGCGCCAGCAGCTTACAGGGGAATGGCTACACCTTC. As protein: CASSLQGNGYTF.

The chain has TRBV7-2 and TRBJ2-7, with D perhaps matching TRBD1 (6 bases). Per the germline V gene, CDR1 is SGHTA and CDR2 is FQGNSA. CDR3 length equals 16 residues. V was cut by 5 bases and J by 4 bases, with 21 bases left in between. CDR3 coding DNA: TGTGCCAGCAGCCCCTCCCCCGGGACAACCAGTTACGAGCAGTACTTC. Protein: CASSPSPGTTSYEQYF.

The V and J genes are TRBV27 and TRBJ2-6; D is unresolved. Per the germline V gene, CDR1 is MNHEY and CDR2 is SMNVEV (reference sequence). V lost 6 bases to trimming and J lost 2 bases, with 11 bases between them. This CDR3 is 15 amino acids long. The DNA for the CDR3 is TGTGCCAGCAGCCCCGAGGTGACTGGGGCCAACGTCCTGACTTTC. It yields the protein CASSPEVTGANVLTF.

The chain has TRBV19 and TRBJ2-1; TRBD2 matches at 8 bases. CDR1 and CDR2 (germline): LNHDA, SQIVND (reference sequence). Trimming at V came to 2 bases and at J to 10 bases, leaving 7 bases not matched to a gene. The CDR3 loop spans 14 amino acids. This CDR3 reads CASSIIAAGAEQFF. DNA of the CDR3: TGTGCCAGTAGTATAATAGCAGCGGGGGCAGAGCAGTTCTTC.

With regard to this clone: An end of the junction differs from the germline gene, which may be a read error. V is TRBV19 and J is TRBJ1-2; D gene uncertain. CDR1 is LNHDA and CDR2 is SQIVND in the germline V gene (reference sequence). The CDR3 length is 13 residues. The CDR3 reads CASRIGEGYGYTF. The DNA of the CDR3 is TGTGCCAGTAGGATAGGAGAGGGCTATGGCTACACCTTC.

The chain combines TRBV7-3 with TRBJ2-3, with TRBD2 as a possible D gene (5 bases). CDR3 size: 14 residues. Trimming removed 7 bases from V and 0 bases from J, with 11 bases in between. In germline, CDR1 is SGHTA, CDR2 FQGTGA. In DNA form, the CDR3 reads TGTGCCAGCAAAAGCGGAGCTAGCACAGATACGCAGTATTTT. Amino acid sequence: CASKSGASTDTQYF.